This T cell receptor beta chain appears in the sequencing data of a study of CD4 T cells in relation to SARS-CoV-2 and coronaviruses. The CDR3 sequence is 14 residues long. Germline CDR1 is ENHRY and CDR2 is SYGVKD. Trimming removed 3 bases from V and 0 bases from J, with 6 bases in between. As regards this clone: The antigen remains unidentified.

This table comes from immunoSEQ multiplex PCR, and its TCRdb copy is limited to in-frame clones, with some not included. The table has tens of thousands of clones, 84% seen once. This chain uses TRBV10-3 with TRBJ1-5; D gene uncertain. Sequenced input: naive CD4+ T cells from PBMCs, cultured in vitro. Specified subset: naive CD4+ T cells isolated by negative enrichment. The clonotype originates from an adult with COVID-19. CDR3 loop: CAISDGVSNQPQHF. The CDR3 nucleotides read TGTGCCATCAGTGACGGGGTTAGCAATCAGCCCCAGCATTTT.